A single sample gave rise to the 15 T cell receptor beta chains below, sequenced in a study of T cells of healthy individuals. Via MiXCR, TCRdb re-called the 5' RACE reads, giving one row per CDR3 protein. The sample has about 60,000 distinct CDR3 sequences; around 15% are singletons. All receptors come from a human donor in good health.

The chain combines TRBV7-2 with TRBJ2-2; a weak D match, TRBD2 (6 bases). Looked up from germline, CDR1 is SGHTA and CDR2 is FQGNSA. This CDR3 region has 15 residues. Trimming took 5 bases from V and 3 from J, leaving 13 bases between them. CDR3 in DNA: TGTGCCAGCAGCCCCCGGGGGATAGACACCGGGGAGCTGTTTTTT. Translation: CASSPRGIDTGELFF.

This clonotype was recorded many times. The rearrangement links TRBV5-1 to TRBJ2-2; D unclear. Germline CDR1 and CDR2: SGHRS and YFSETQ. Trimming shortened V by 4 bases and J by 6 bases, and 10 bases separated the two germline ends. The CDR3 has 13 amino acids. CDR3 sequence: CASSDITAGELFF. In DNA, the CDR3 is TGCGCCAGCAGCGATATCACGGCCGGGGAGCTGTTTTTT.

This clonotype was detected ten times or more. The chain uses TRBV27 and TRBJ2-1; TRBD1 aligns across 9 bases. CDR3 length: 15 residues. V lost 8 bases, J lost 10 bases, and 15 bases stayed unmatched. Germline CDR1 and CDR2: MNHEY and SMNVEV (reference sequence). CDR3 residues: CASLNPGQGKKEQFF. The CDR3 nucleotides read TGTGCCAGCCTCAATCCGGGACAGGGTAAAAAGGAGCAGTTCTTC.

The chain employs TRBV20-1 and TRBJ2-2; D not certain. In germline, CDR1 is DFQATT, CDR2 SNEGSKA (reference sequence). Trimming took off 3 bases at V and 6 bases at J, with 17 bases between the two ends. CDR3 length equals 15 residues. For the CDR3, the DNA is TGCAGTGCTAGGGAAAAAATTCACAAGTCCGGGGAGCTGTTTTTT. Translated: CSAREKIHKSGELFF.

This clonotype was found many times. The V gene is TRBV6-2 or TRBV6-3, the J gene TRBJ1-4, with unresolved D. Trimming pared 6 bases from V and 8 bases from J, leaving 10 bases between. The CDR3 extends over 12 amino acids. CDR1 is MNHEY and CDR2 is SVGEGT in the germline V gene. CDR3 DNA sequence: TGTGCCAGCAGCCGCGCCAAAGAAAAACTGTTTTTT. Its protein product is CASSRAKEKLFF.

The chain uses TRBV12-3 or TRBV12-4 and TRBJ2-3; D not certain. The CDR3 is made up of 14 amino acids. Trimming took off 5 bases at V and 2 bases at J, with 11 bases between the two ends. CDR3 nucleotides: TGTGCCAGCAGTCTGCCCCCGTCCACAGATACGCAGTATTTT. Translation: CASSLPPSTDTQYF.

In this sample, this clonotype turned up a few times. The rearrangement joins TRBV18 to TRBJ2-1, with 11 bases lining up with TRBD2. This CDR3 region has 15 residues. V was clipped by 6 bases and J by 5 bases; unmatched bases: 6. Germline assignment: CDR1 KGHSH and CDR2 LQKENI. Here the CDR3 DNA reads TGTGCCAGCTCCGCGGGGGGACTAGCGGACAATGAGCAGTTCTTC. Amino acid sequence: CASSAGGLADNEQFF.

On this clonotype: A much larger clonotype is one base distant, so this may be a read error. This sequence joins TRBV6-2 or TRBV6-3 and TRBJ1-5, with 8 nucleotides matching TRBD1. This CDR3 is 12 amino acids long. The germline gives CDR1 MNHEY, CDR2 SVGEGT. The CDR3 sequence: CASTGGNQPQNF. The CDR3 DNA sequence: TGTGCCAGCACAGGGGGCAATCAGCCCCAGAATTTT.

The chain recombines TRBV6-2 or TRBV6-3 with TRBJ2-1, with D perhaps matching TRBD2 (5 bases). Germline assignment: CDR1 MNHEY and CDR2 SVGEGT. This CDR3 contains 12 residues. Trimming took 2 bases from V and 8 from J, leaving 7 bases between them. The CDR3 DNA reads as TGTGCCAGCAGTTACGGGAGTTATGAGCAGTTCTTC. It is translated as CASSYGSYEQFF.

This clonotype was found many times. This sequence joins TRBV7-2 and TRBJ1-3; D gene unclear. V gave up 3 bases and J gave up 0 bases, with 9 bases separating them. Germline assignment: CDR1 SGHTA and CDR2 FQGNSA. The CDR3 totals 15 residues. CDR3 nucleotide sequence: TGTGCCAGCAGCTTTGTCATGAGCTCTGGAAACACCATATATTTT. Translated, it gives CASSFVMSSGNTIYF.

The chain carries TRBV5-1 and TRBJ2-2; a possible D gene is TRBD1 (5 bases). The CDR3 extends over 16 amino acids. The germline V and J ends were trimmed by 4 bases and 5 bases, with 18 bases remaining between them. Per the germline V gene, CDR1 is SGHRS and CDR2 is YFSETQ. CDR3 sequence: CASSPTPVAGTGELFF. The CDR3 DNA follows: TGCGCCAGCAGCCCAACTCCCGTCGCAGGGACCGGGGAGCTGTTTTTT.

This clonotype was seen many times. The CDR3 nucleotides are TGTGCCAGCACCTTCAACAAACTAGCGCCGGCCTACGAGCAGTACTTC. The encoded protein is CASTFNKLAPAYEQYF. This sequence joins TRBV21-1 and TRBJ2-7; the tabulated D call, TRBD2, remains unverified against the DNA. TRBV21-1 represents a pseudogene. There are 16 residues in the CDR3.

This clonotype was counted ten times or more. V gene TRBV6-2 or TRBV6-3 combines with J gene TRBJ1-1, with D tentatively TRBD1 (6 bases). Germline V gives CDR1 MNHEY, CDR2 SVGEGT. The CDR3 sequence is 13 residues long. Trimming stripped 8 bases from V and 2 bases from J, with 12 bases between. CDR3 residues: CASSGGRNTEAFF. For the CDR3, the DNA is TGTGCCAGCTCCGGGGGGCGAAACACTGAAGCTTTCTTT.

This clonotype was seen a handful of times. The rearrangement links TRBV5-1 to TRBJ2-7; D remains unclear. CDR1 and CDR2 from the germline V gene are SGHRS and YFSETQ. V was shortened by 1 base and J by 0 bases, with 5 bases between the two germline ends. The CDR3 extends over 13 amino acids. The CDR3 DNA reads TGCGCCAGCAGCTTGACCGTCTCCTACGAGCAGTACTTC. It specifies CASSLTVSYEQYF.

In the case of this clonotype: A read error may explain this, as a much larger clone is one base away. V usage is TRBV6-5 and J usage is TRBJ2-5; 8 bases map to TRBD1. The germline CDR1 and CDR2 sequences are MNHEY and SVGAGI. CDR3 length: 14 amino acids. In DNA form, the CDR3 reads TGTGCCAGCAGTTATCGGACAGGGCAAGAGACCAAGTACTTC. Amino acid sequence: CASSYRTGQETKYF.